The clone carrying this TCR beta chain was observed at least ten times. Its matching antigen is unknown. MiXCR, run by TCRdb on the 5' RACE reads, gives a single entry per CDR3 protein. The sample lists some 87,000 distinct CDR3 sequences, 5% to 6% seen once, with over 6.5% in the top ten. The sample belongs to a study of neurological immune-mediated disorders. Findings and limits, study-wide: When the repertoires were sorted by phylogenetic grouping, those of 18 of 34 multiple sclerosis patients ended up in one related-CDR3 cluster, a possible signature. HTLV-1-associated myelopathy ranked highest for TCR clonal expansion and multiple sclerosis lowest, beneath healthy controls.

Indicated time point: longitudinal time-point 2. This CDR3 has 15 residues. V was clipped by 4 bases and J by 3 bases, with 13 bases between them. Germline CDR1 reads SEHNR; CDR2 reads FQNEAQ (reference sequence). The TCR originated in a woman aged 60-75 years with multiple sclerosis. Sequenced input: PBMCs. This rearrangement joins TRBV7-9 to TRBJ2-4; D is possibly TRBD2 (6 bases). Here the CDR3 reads CASSYQGGGKNIQYF. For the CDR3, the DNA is TGTGCCAGCAGCTATCAGGGAGGAGGCAAAAACATTCAGTACTTC. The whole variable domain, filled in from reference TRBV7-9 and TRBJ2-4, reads DTGVSQNPRHKITKRGQNVTFRCDPISEHNRLYWYRQTLGQGPEFLTYFQNEAQLEKSRLLSDRFSAERPKGSFSTLEIQRTEQGDSAMYLCASSYQGGGKNIQYFGAGTRLSVL.